The clone carrying this T cell receptor beta chain was detected only a few times. Its target is unknown. The time point is: healthy volunteer bleed at 2 weeks. Researchers extracted total RNA from unfractionated whole blood. The sample belongs to a study of human T cells and chemical hapten exposure. In the study overall: Minor volume differences among pooled libraries chiefly drove per-sample TCR yield variation.

Attachment of unique molecular identifiers to individual cDNA molecules was performed in the library. Authors' data handling: Between 23,224 and 690,600 TCRs appeared in each sample, and the median stood at approximately 100,000. A single record per CDR3 protein comes from TCRdb applying MiXCR to the RACE reads. The V and J calls were determined by TCRdb, not by the authors. The data hold 130,000 or so distinct CDR3 sequences, with 9% to 10% observed a single time. Trimming removed 0 bases from V and 5 bases from J, with 11 bases in between. The CDR3 is 16 amino acids. Germline V lookup: CDR1 KGHSH, CDR2 LQKENI. Regarding the study as a whole: Counts of TCRs above 1 in 1000 frequency stayed unchanged with DPC sensitization.

The clonotype was recovered from a male donor in good health. Some clones in this sample may be carry-over from other donors' samples. Sequenced input: whole blood. V usage is TRBV18 and J usage is TRBJ1-6, with D perhaps matching TRBD1 (6 bases). CDR3 nucleotides: TGTGCCAGCTCACCACCTCGGACAGAACATAATTCACCCCTCCACTTT. Translation gives CASSPPRTEHNSPLHF.